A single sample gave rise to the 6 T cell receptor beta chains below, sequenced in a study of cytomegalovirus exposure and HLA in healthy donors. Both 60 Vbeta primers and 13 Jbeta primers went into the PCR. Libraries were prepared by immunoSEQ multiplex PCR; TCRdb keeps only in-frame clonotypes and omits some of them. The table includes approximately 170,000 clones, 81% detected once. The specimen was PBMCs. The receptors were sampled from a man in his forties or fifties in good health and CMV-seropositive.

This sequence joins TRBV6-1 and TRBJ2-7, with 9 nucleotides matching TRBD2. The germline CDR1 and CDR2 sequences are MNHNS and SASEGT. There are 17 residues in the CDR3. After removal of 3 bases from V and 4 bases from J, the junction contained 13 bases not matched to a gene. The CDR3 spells CASSDRRAGGSLYEQYF. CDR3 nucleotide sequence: TGTGCCAGCAGTGACCGACGGGCGGGGGGGAGCCTGTACGAGCAGTACTTC.

CDR3: CASSEYVPGGRDTQYF. DNA of the CDR3: TGTGCCAGCAGTGAATATGTTCCAGGGGGAAGGGATACGCAGTATTTT. This rearrangement joins TRBV6-1 to TRBJ2-3, with TRBD1 matching 7 bases. The junction had 11 bases not matched to a gene; V was cut back by 2 bases and J by 6 bases. Per the germline V gene, CDR1 is MNHNS and CDR2 is SASEGT. The CDR3 totals 16 residues.

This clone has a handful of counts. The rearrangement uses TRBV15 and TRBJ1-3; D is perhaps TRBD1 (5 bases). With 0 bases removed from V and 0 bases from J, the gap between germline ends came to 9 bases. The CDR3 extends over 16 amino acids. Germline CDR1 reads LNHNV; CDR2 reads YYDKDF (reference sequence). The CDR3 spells CATSRDRGISGNTIYF. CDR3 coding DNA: TGTGCCACCAGCAGAGATCGGGGGATCTCTGGAAACACCATATATTTT.

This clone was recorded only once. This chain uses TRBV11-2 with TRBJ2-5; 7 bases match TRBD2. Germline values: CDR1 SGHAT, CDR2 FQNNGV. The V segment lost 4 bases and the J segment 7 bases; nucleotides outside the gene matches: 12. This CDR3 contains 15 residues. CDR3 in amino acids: CASSSSSGVAGTQYF. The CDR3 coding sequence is TGTGCCAGCAGCTCCTCGAGCGGGGTAGCTGGGACCCAGTACTTC.

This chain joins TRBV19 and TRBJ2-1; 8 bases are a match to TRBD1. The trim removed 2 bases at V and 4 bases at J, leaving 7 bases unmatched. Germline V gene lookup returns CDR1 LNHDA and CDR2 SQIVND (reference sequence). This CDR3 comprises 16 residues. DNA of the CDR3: TGTGCCAGTAGTATATATTTGACAGGGGTGTACAATGAGCAGTTCTTC. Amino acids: CASSIYLTGVYNEQFF.

This chain's CDR3 is CASLRGTGSYEQYF. Written as DNA, the CDR3 is TGTGCCAGCCTACGCGGGACAGGGTCCTACGAGCAGTACTTC. This chain connects TRBV28 to TRBJ2-7, with 9 bases matching TRBD1. J gave up 1 base and V 8 bases, and 6 bases lay outside the gene matches. The CDR3 is 14 residues long. The germline gives CDR1 MDHEN, CDR2 SYDVKM. The entire variable domain, with the rest obtained from reference TRBV28 and TRBJ2-7, is as follows: DVKVTQSSRYLVKRTGEKVFLECVQDMDHENMFWYRQDPGLGLRLIYFSYDVKMKEKGDIPEGYSVSREKKERFSLILESASTNQTSMYLCASLRGTGSYEQYFGPGTRLTVT.